The T cell receptor beta chain under discussion was sequenced for a study of regulatory T cells. Primers: 52 TRBV forward and 13 TRBJ reverse. Using immunoSEQ multiplex PCR, the repertoire was profiled, and TCRdb retains in-frame clones only, with some absent. The profile covers some 31,000 clones, with 93% appearing a single time and over 0.8% taken by the ten largest. In the case of this clone: Antigen unknown. The same CDR3 can be traced to other DNA sequences in this sample.

A couple of CD3G-deficient patients had more severe autoimmunity; all had some. Patients aged 2 to 39 years had fewer naive T cells. Sorting split CD4+ cells into CD25-high CD127-low Tregs and CD25-low CD127-high conventional T cells. Study-level findings and limits: Hydrophobic residues at CDR3 positions 6 and 7 were enriched in conventional CD4+ T cells of CD3G-deficient patients.

Germline V gene lookup returns CDR1 MDHEN and CDR2 SYDVKM. This CDR3 region has 14 residues. V gave up 4 bases and J gave up 1 base, with 10 bases separating them. The sample comprised conventional CD4+ T cells sorted from blood. The genes are TRBV28 and TRBJ1-1; no clear D gene. The receptor was isolated from a child aged 2 to 10 with CD3G deficiency. CDR3 coding DNA: TGTGCCAGCAGTTCCCCCGGGAGGAACACTGAAGCTTTCTTT. Amino acid sequence: CASSSPGRNTEAFF.